Presented here are 18 T cell receptor beta chains from one specimen sequenced in a study of cytomegalovirus exposure and HLA in healthy donors. Use of 60 Vbeta and 13 Jbeta primers characterized the PCR. TCRdb keeps only in-frame clones here, not all; method: immunoSEQ multiplex PCR. This table has 85,000 to 100,000 clones, roughly 69% appearing once. The source material was PBMCs. Receptors originate from a woman in her 30s in good health and CMV-seronegative.

V usage is TRBV19 and J usage is TRBJ1-1, with a possible D match to TRBD1 (5 bases). Germline lookup yields CDR1 LNHDA and CDR2 SQIVND (reference sequence). Trimming pared 3 bases from V and 5 bases from J, leaving 16 bases between. The CDR3 runs 15 residues. This CDR3 reads CASSIGSGVGTEAFF. The CDR3 bases are TGTGCCAGTAGTATTGGATCGGGGGTCGGTACTGAAGCTTTCTTT.

The chain combines TRBV5-1 with TRBJ2-3; 8 bases agree with TRBD2. Losses at the gene ends were 0 bases for V and 3 bases for J; bases not matched to a gene: 6. CDR1 is SGHRS, CDR2 YFSETQ, per germline. The CDR3 spans 16 residues. CDR3 nucleotide sequence: TGCGCCAGCAGCTTGGAGGTAGCGGGGAGAACAGATACGCAGTATTTT. Translating gives CASSLEVAGRTDTQYF.

The V and J genes are TRBV27 and TRBJ1-1; D may be TRBD1 (5 bases). The germline V and J ends were trimmed by 7 bases and 5 bases, with 14 bases remaining between them. The germline gives CDR1 MNHEY, CDR2 SMNVEV (reference sequence). The CDR3 extends over 13 amino acids. The CDR3 region is CASIGGGKTEAFF. CDR3 bases: TGTGCCAGCATTGGGGGGGGTAAGACTGAAGCTTTCTTT.

This clone has a single count. V is TRBV14 and J is TRBJ1-1; weak D call: TRBD1 (5 bases). The CDR3 runs to 14 residues. Trimming took off 2 bases at V and 5 bases at J, with 12 bases between the two ends. The V gene's germline CDR1 is SGHDN and CDR2 FVKESK. CDR3 in amino acids: CASSQTTRVTEAFF. The CDR3 DNA reads as TGTGCCAGCAGCCAAACGACCAGGGTGACTGAAGCTTTCTTT.

V and J are TRBV7-9 and TRBJ2-7, with 10 positions matching TRBD1. CDR3 length: 15 amino acids. The junction had 6 bases not matched to a gene; V was cut back by 1 base and J by 6 bases. CDR1 is SEHNR, CDR2 FQNEAQ, per germline (reference sequence). The CDR3 region has the DNA TGTGCCAGCAGCTTAGGAGGGACAGGGGTTAGCGAGCAGTACTTC. Translating it yields CASSLGGTGVSEQYF. Looking up the rest from reference TRBV7-9 and TRBJ2-7 gives the full variable domain: DTGVSQNPRHKITKRGQNVTFRCDPISEHNRLYWYRQTLGQGPEFLTYFQNEAQLEKSRLLSDRFSAERPKGSFSTLEIQRTEQGDSAMYLCASSLGGTGVSEQYFGPGTRLTVT.

This rearrangement joins TRBV5-5 to TRBJ2-7; 9 positions agree with TRBD1. Germline-derived CDR1 and CDR2 are SGHKS and YYEKEE (reference sequence). V lost 1 base and J lost 1; bases outside the gene matches: 3. The CDR3 has 15 amino acids. CDR3: CASSLWTGASYEQYF. The CDR3 DNA sequence: TGTGCCAGCAGCTTGTGGACAGGGGCGTCCTACGAGCAGTACTTC.

The rearrangement links TRBV2 to TRBJ1-1, with D possibly matching TRBD1 (6 bases). The V gene's germline CDR1 is SNHLY and CDR2 FYNNEI. This CDR3 spans 14 amino acids. Trimming pared 0 bases from V and 8 bases from J, leaving 13 bases between. CDR3 nucleotide sequence: TGTGCCAGCAGTGAAGCGCTTATAAGGGGGGAAGCTTTCTTT. Translated, it gives CASSEALIRGEAFF.

This clone was recorded once. The chain combines TRBV29-1 with TRBJ2-7, with 9 bases that match TRBD1. Germline CDR1 reads SQVTM; CDR2 reads ANQGSEA. V trimming: 1 base; J trimming: 3 bases; junction bases outside the gene matches: 1. This CDR3 contains 13 residues. For the CDR3, the DNA is TGCAGCGTTGAAGGGACAGGGGTCTACGAGCAGTACTTC. Translating it yields CSVEGTGVYEQYF.

This clone appeared a few times. The chain joins TRBV30 to TRBJ1-1; no definite D call. V was shortened by 2 bases and J by 5 bases, with 9 bases between the two germline ends. The CDR3 is made up of 12 amino acids. Germline CDR1 is GTSNPN and CDR2 is SVGIG (reference sequence). DNA for the CDR3: TGTGCCTGGAGTCTCCGTTTAACTGAAGCTTTCTTT. Translating gives CAWSLRLTEAFF.

This clone came up a few times. The genes are TRBV4-3 and TRBJ2-1; 8 bases line up with TRBD2. This CDR3 spans 17 amino acids. Germline V gene data show CDR1 as LGHNA and CDR2 as YSLEER. Germline trimming cut 2 bases from V and 9 bases from J; bases unmatched to any gene: 15. CDR3 coding DNA: TGCGCCAGCAGCCAAAGTGGGCTAGCGGGTGGGCGCGGTGAGCAGTTCTTC. Amino acids: CASSQSGLAGGRGEQFF.

This CDR3 is CASSRTDRDNQPQHF. The CDR3 coding sequence is TGCGCCAGCAGCCGGACGGACAGGGATAATCAGCCCCAGCATTTT. The rearrangement links TRBV4-1 to TRBJ1-5, with 8 positions matching TRBD1. Germline assignment: CDR1 MGHRA and CDR2 YSYEKL. The length of the CDR3 is 15 residues. The trim removed 4 bases at V and 4 bases at J, leaving 6 bases unmatched.

The rearrangement joins TRBV15 to TRBJ2-3; TRBD2 matches at 11 bases. The CDR3 has 15 residues. V lost 1 base to trimming and J lost 6 bases; unmatched junction nucleotides: 3. Germline V gene lookup returns CDR1 LNHNV and CDR2 YYDKDF (reference sequence). The CDR3 region has the DNA TGTGCCACCAGCAGAGTACTAGCGGGGGTGGATACGCAGTATTTT. Amino acid sequence: CATSRVLAGVDTQYF.

About this clone itself: The conserved closing phenylalanine or tryptophan is absent in this CDR3, likely reflecting a read error. This sequence joins TRBV28 and TRBJ1-6, with TRBD1 as a possible D gene (5 bases). Trimming stripped 7 bases from V and 7 bases from J, with 14 bases between. CDR3 size: 14 residues. Germline V lookup: CDR1 MDHEN, CDR2 SYDVKM. This CDR3 is CASNRTPENSPLHL. DNA of the CDR3: TGTGCCAGCAACCGGACACCTGAGAATTCACCCCTCCACCTT.

The chain couples TRBV18 to TRBJ2-7, with TRBD1 matching over 7 bases. The J segment lost 0 bases and the V segment lost 1 base, leaving 15 bases of the junction unmatched. CDR1 and CDR2 from the germline V gene are KGHSH and LQKENI. CDR3 length equals 19 residues. The CDR3 nucleotides are TGTGCCAGCTCACCACTTGGCACAGGGGCCCCGAGGAGCTCCTACGAGCAGTACTTC. Translated, it gives CASSPLGTGAPRSSYEQYF.

This chain connects TRBV27 to TRBJ2-3, with 8 bases that match TRBD2. The CDR3 is 15 amino acids. Germline V gives CDR1 MNHEY, CDR2 SMNVEV (reference sequence). J was trimmed by 3 bases and V by 3 bases; bases with no gene match: 5. In nucleotides, the CDR3 is TGTGCCAGCAGTTTTCTTCCGGGAGGGACAGATACGCAGTATTTT. This encodes CASSFLPGGTDTQYF.

The chain is built from TRBV18 and TRBJ1-2; the D gene is possibly TRBD1 (6 bases). The CDR3 has 15 amino acids. V lost 5 bases to trimming and J lost 2 bases, with 15 bases between them. Per the germline V gene, CDR1 is KGHSH and CDR2 is LQKENI. The DNA for the CDR3 is TGTGCCAGCTCAGCCCGTGGACAGTCGAACTATGGCTACACCTTC. Translated, it gives CASSARGQSNYGYTF.

The gene calls are TRBV7-2 and TRBJ2-3; D not resolved. The CDR3 is 16 residues long. The V and J ends lost 1 base and 1 base respectively, with 12 bases between them. Germline V CDR1 and CDR2: SGHTA, FQGNSA. The CDR3 DNA sequence: TGTGCCAGCAGCTTAGTAGTAGCTTGGGGCACAGATACGCAGTATTTT. Translation gives CASSLVVAWGTDTQYF.

This chain uses TRBV9 with TRBJ2-1; 9 nucleotides match TRBD2. CDR3 length equals 15 residues. After removal of 0 bases from V and 7 bases from J, the junction contained 5 bases not matched to a gene. Germline-derived CDR1 and CDR2 are SGDLS and YYNGEE. The CDR3 loop is CASSVDSGRKNEQFF. The CDR3 DNA sequence: TGTGCCAGCAGCGTAGATAGCGGGAGAAAGAATGAGCAGTTCTTC.